These 13 T cell receptor beta chains were all obtained from the same sample, sequenced in a study of blood T cell repertoires in COVID-19. Profiled with immunoSEQ multiplex PCR; TCRdb holds only in-frame clones, not every one. The table shows some 210,000 clones, with roughly 80% occurring only once. Sequenced material: peripheral blood. The source is a human donor in a cohort sampled during active COVID-19.

J is TRBJ2-6 and V is TRBV5-1; weak D call: TRBD1 (5 bases). V lost 3 bases, J lost 1 base, and 8 bases lay in between. Germline-derived CDR1 and CDR2 are SGHRS and YFSETQ. This CDR3 contains 15 residues. CDR3 sequence reads: CASSSQGSGANVLTF. The CDR3 DNA follows: TGCGCCAGCAGCTCTCAGGGTTCTGGGGCCAACGTCCTGACTTTC.

Here the CDR3 reads CASSLVLAGVSSGANVLTF. DNA for the CDR3: TGCGCCAGCAGCTTGGTTTTGGCAGGGGTAAGCTCTGGGGCCAACGTCCTGACTTTC. This chain joins TRBV5-1 and TRBJ2-6, with a weak D call TRBD1 (6 bases). Deletions cut 0 bases from V and 0 bases from J, with 16 bases between. The CDR3 loop spans 19 amino acids. In germline, CDR1 is SGHRS, CDR2 YFSETQ.

V and J are TRBV15 and TRBJ2-7; D is undetermined. The CDR3 consists of 13 residues. The V end lost 1 base, the J end lost 4 bases, and 8 bases lay between the germline ends. CDR1 and CDR2 from the germline V gene are LNHNV and YYDKDF (reference sequence). The CDR3 here is CATSRGRSYEQYF. The DNA for the CDR3 is TGTGCCACCAGCAGAGGGAGATCTTACGAGCAGTACTTC.

The chain uses TRBV27 and TRBJ2-5; TRBD2 aligns across 10 bases. The CDR3 spans 14 residues. Per germline, CDR1 MNHEY and CDR2 SMNVEV (reference sequence). J was trimmed by 5 bases and V by 6 bases; bases with no gene match: 6. In DNA form, the CDR3 reads TGTGCCAGCAGCCCAGCGGGAGGGTGGGAGACCCAGTACTTC. Its translation: CASSPAGGWETQYF.

The rearrangement joins TRBV18 to TRBJ1-2; 9 bases are shared with TRBD1. The V gene's germline CDR1 is KGHSH and CDR2 LQKENI. The CDR3 totals 14 residues. Losses at the gene ends were 3 bases for V and 5 bases for J; bases not matched to a gene: 4. The CDR3 DNA is TGTGCCAGCTCACCGAGGACAGGGGAATATGGCTACACCTTC. Its translation: CASSPRTGEYGYTF.

The V and J genes are TRBV14 and TRBJ2-2; D remains ambiguous. V was pared by 0 bases and J by 5 bases, with 16 bases between. CDR3 length: 17 amino acids. CDR1 is SGHDN and CDR2 is FVKESK in the germline V gene. CDR3 sequence (DNA): TGTGCCAGCAGCCAAGATGGAGCCGACTTCCGAACCGGGGAGCTGTTTTTT. Translated, it gives CASSQDGADFRTGELFF.

The rearrangement joins TRBV28 to TRBJ2-2; D call uncertain. V lost 6 bases and J 2 bases, leaving 7 bases between the germline ends. CDR1 and CDR2 (germline): MDHEN, SYDVKM. The CDR3 is 13 residues long. Here the CDR3 reads CASRYSNTGELFF. The CDR3 nucleotides read TGTGCCAGCAGGTACAGTAACACCGGGGAGCTGTTTTTT.

The chain joins TRBV5-1 to TRBJ2-2; D possibly corresponds to TRBD1 (6 bases). V lost 5 bases to trimming and J lost 7 bases, with 15 bases between them. Germline loops: CDR1 SGHRS, CDR2 YFSETQ. This CDR3 contains 14 residues. The CDR3 DNA sequence: TGCGCCAGCAGGTCCACAGGGTTGGACGGGGAGCTGTTTTTT. Translation gives CASRSTGLDGELFF.

The chain couples TRBV6-5 to TRBJ1-2; D is undetermined. CDR3 length: 15 residues. Germline lookup yields CDR1 MNHEY and CDR2 SVGAGI. V dropped 7 bases and J dropped 0 bases, with 15 bases sitting between them. The CDR3 protein is CASTQGRAANYGYTF. CDR3 coding DNA: TGTGCCAGCACTCAAGGGAGGGCTGCTAACTATGGCTACACCTTC.

CDR3 in amino acids: CATSKSGVGTEAFF. The CDR3, as DNA: TGTGCCACCAGTAAGTCCGGGGTTGGCACTGAAGCTTTCTTT. The chain employs TRBV24-1 and TRBJ1-1, with unresolved D. V was trimmed by 6 bases and J by 4 bases, leaving 14 bases between them. This CDR3 region has 14 residues. CDR1 and CDR2 from the germline V gene are KGHDR and SFDVKD.

The CDR3 loop reads CASWGLAGDRDTQYF. CDR3 nucleotides: TGTGCCAGCTGGGGACTAGCGGGAGATCGAGATACGCAGTATTTT. This chain uses TRBV13 with TRBJ2-3, with 14 bases lining up with TRBD2. V lost 8 bases, J lost 5 bases, and 6 bases stayed unmatched. The length of the CDR3 is 15 residues. The germline V gene has CDR1 PRHDT and CDR2 FYEKMQ (reference sequence). The complete variable domain, with remaining parts taken from reference TRBV13 and TRBJ2-3, reads AAGVIQSPRHLIKEKRETATLKCYPIPRHDTVYWYQQGPGQDPQFLISFYEKMQSDKGSIPDRFSAQQFSDYHSELNMSSLELGDSALYFCASWGLAGDRDTQYFGPGTRLTVL.

The chain recombines TRBV5-1 with TRBJ2-5; 10 nucleotides match TRBD1. Germline trimming cut 5 bases from V and 3 bases from J; bases unmatched to any gene: 7. Germline V gene data show CDR1 as SGHRS and CDR2 as YFSETQ. CDR3 length: 15 residues. The CDR3 is CASRGQGSPKETQYF. CDR3 bases: TGCGCCAGCAGGGGACAGGGGTCCCCAAAAGAGACCCAGTACTTC.

The chain carries TRBV18 and TRBJ2-1; 9 positions match TRBD2. After removal of 3 bases from V and 8 bases from J, the junction contained 17 bases not matched to a gene. The CDR3 sequence is 18 residues long. Germline values: CDR1 KGHSH, CDR2 LQKENI. Here the CDR3 DNA reads TGTGCCAGCTCACCCCCCCTAGGACAGGCGGGAGGGCCACATGAGCAGTTCTTC. Protein sequence: CASSPPLGQAGGPHEQFF.